The 3 T cell receptor beta chains below come from one sample, sequenced in a study of T cells in Graves' hyperthyroidism and ophthalmopathy. TCR beta CDR3 regions were amplified from RNA. Primed by the HTBI set, a first-round RT-PCR was run on the TCR CDR3. TCRdb re-derived calls from the multiplex PCR reads in MiXCR, one entry per CDR3 protein. The data show 550,000 to 850,000 distinct CDR3 sequences, about 19% seen once. The sequenced material came from blood. Receptor source: a woman in her forties or fifties with Graves' hyperthyroidism that later progressed to Graves' ophthalmopathy.

This clonotype was observed a handful of times. The chain joins TRBV20-1 to TRBJ2-7; 12 bases align to TRBD1. Germline CDR1 and CDR2: DFQATT and SNEGSKA (reference sequence). CDR3 length: 14 residues. V lost 3 bases, J lost 4 bases, and 4 bases stayed unmatched. The CDR3 spells CSARRDRGLYEQYF. The CDR3 DNA is TGCAGTGCTAGGAGGGACAGGGGGCTTTACGAGCAGTACTTC.

Points on this clonotype: At one end the junction does not follow the germline gene, possibly because of a read error. The chain joins TRBV6-9 to TRBJ1-1; a possible D gene is TRBD1 (6 bases). CDR3 length equals 13 residues. Germline V CDR1 and CDR2: MNHGY, SVAAGI. The CDR3, as DNA: TGCGCCAGCAGTGATCCTGAACGGGACAAAGCTTTCTTT. It translates to CASSDPERDKAFF.

This clonotype has a count of ten or more. The V call is TRBV11-2, the J call TRBJ1-2, with D perhaps TRBD1 (6 bases). CDR1 is SGHAT, CDR2 FQNNGV, per germline. The V end lost 5 bases, the J end lost 4 bases, and 17 bases lay between the germline ends. The CDR3 covers 15 residues. CDR3 in DNA: TGTGCCAGCAGCCCGAATCTTGGGACACCCTATGGCTACACCTTC. Amino acid sequence: CASSPNLGTPYGYTF.